This TCR beta chain is from a study of human CD8 memory T cell subsets. Study-wide results and limits: Stem-like memory T cells and precursor exhausted T cells had repertoires whose mutual overlap was minimal. Chao1 estimates indicated that stem-like memory T cells may be more diverse than precursor exhausted T cells.

TPEX cells were exhausted-like CCR7+ PD-1+ TIGIT+ early memory CD8+ T cells. The starting material, duplicate vials of about 150,000 sorted CD8+ T cells per subset, provided the RNA. Construction of TCR beta libraries was accomplished by means of UMI-labeled 5' RACE. In the source study's methods: Between about 2,900 and 20,000 functional CDR3 beta clonotypes were found per TCR beta library. From the 5' RACE reads, TCRdb lists one entry per CDR3 protein and no DNA. The V and J calls were determined by TCRdb, not by the authors. Reported are about 8,800 distinct CDR3 sequences; the ten largest clones contain around 15%. In the case of this clonotype: Its antigen is still unknown.

This TCR came from a human donor in good health. Sequenced input: CD8+ T cells from PBMCs.

CDR3 region: CASSQGTSGHYEQYF. The chain couples TRBV4-3 to TRBJ2-7; lacking DNA, the TRBD2 call made by TCRdb goes unchecked. The V gene's germline CDR1 is LGHNA and CDR2 YSLEER. The CDR3 loop spans 15 amino acids.